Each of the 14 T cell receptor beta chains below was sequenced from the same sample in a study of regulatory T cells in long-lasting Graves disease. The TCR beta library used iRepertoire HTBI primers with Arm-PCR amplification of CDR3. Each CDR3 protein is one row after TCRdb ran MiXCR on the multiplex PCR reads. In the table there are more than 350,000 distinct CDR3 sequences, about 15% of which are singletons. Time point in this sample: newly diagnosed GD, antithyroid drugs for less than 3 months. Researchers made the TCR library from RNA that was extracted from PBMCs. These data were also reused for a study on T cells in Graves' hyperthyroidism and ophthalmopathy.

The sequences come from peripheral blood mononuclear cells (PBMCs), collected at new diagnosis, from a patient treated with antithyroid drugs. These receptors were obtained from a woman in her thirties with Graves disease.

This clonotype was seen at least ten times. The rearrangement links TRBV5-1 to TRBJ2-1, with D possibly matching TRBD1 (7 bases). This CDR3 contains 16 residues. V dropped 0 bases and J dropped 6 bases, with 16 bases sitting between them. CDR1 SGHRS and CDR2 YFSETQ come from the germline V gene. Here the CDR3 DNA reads TGCGCCAGCAGCTTGGGACAGGGACTTTCTGCCAATGAGCAGTTCTTC. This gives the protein CASSLGQGLSANEQFF.

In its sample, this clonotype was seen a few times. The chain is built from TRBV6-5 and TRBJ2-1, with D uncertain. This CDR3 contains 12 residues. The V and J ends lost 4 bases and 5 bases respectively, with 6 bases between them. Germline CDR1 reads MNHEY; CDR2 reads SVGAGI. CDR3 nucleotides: TGTGCCAGCAGTTCAAACGACAATGAGCAGTTCTTC. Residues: CASSSNDNEQFF.

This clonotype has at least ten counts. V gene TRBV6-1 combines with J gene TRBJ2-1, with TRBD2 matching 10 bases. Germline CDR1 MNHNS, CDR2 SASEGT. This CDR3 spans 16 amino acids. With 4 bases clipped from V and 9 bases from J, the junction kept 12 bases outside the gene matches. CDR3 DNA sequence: TGTGCCAGCAGTGTTGAATGGGCTAGCGGGAGCGGTGAGCAGTTCTTC. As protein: CASSVEWASGSGEQFF.

The CDR3, as DNA: TGTGCCAGCCGGACCGGGACAGGGTACTCCTACGAGCAGTACTTC. Translated, it gives CASRTGTGYSYEQYF. V gene TRBV18 combines with J gene TRBJ2-7, with TRBD1 identical over 9 bases. CDR1 and CDR2 (germline): KGHSH, LQKENI. The CDR3 extends over 15 amino acids. J lost 0 bases, V lost 8 bases, and 8 bases had no gene match.

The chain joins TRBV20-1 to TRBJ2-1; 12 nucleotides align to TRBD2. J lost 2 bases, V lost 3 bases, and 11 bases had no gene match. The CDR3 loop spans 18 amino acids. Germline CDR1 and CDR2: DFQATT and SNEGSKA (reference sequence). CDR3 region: CSARLQTSGRVPYNEQFF. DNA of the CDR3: TGCAGTGCTAGGCTGCAGACTAGCGGGAGAGTCCCCTACAATGAGCAGTTCTTC.

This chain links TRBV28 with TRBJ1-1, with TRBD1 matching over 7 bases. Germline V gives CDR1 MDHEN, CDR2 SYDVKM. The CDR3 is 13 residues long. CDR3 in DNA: TGTGCGACTTTGGGACAGTGGAACACTGAAGCTTTCTTT. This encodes CATLGQWNTEAFF.

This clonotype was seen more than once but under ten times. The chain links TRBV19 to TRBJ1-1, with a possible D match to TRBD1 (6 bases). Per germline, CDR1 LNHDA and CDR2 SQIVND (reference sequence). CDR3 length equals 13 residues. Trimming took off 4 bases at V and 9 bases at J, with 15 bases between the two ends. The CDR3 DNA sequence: TGTGCCAGTAGTACCCCAGGGGCTCCGAAAGCTTTCTTT. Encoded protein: CASSTPGAPKAFF.

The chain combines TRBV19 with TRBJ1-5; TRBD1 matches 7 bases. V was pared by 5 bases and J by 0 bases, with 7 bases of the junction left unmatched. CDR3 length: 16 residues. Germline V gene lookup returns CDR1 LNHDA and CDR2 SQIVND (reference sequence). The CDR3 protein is CASSVDRASSNQPQHF. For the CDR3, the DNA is TGTGCCAGTAGTGTCGACAGGGCAAGTAGCAATCAGCCCCAGCATTTT.

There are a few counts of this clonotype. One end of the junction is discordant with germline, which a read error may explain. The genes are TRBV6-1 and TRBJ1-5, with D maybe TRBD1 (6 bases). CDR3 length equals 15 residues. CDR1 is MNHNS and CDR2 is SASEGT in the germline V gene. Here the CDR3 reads CASRGQDRTNHPQHF. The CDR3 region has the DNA TGTGCCAGCCGGGGGCAGGACCGTACCAATCACCCCCAGCATTTT.

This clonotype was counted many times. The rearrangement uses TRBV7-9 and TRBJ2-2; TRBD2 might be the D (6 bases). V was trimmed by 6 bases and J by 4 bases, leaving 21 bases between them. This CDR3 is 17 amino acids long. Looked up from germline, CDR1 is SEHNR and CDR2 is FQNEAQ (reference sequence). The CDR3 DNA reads TGTGCCAGCAGTCTCCCTCCGGGAGTTGTGGGCACCGGGGAGCTGTTTTTT. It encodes CASSLPPGVVGTGELFF. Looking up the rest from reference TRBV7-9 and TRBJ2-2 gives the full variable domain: DTGVSQNPRHKITKRGQNVTFRCDPISEHNRLYWYRQTLGQGPEFLTYFQNEAQLEKSRLLSDRFSAERPKGSFSTLEIQRTEQGDSAMYLCASSLPPGVVGTGELFFGEGSRLTVL.

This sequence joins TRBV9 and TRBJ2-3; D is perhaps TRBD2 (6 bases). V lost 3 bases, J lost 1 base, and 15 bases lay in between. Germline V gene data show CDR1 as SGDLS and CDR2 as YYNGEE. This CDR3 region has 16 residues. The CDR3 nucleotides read TGTGCCAGCAGCGCCTACCCGGGGGACGGCACAGATACGCAGTATTTT. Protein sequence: CASSAYPGDGTDTQYF.

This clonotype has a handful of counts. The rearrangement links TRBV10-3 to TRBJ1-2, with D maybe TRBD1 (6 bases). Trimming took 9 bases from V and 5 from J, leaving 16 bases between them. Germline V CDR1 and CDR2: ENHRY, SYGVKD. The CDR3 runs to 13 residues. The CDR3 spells CAMTPGQRYGYTF. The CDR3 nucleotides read TGTGCCATGACCCCCGGACAGAGATATGGCTACACCTTC.

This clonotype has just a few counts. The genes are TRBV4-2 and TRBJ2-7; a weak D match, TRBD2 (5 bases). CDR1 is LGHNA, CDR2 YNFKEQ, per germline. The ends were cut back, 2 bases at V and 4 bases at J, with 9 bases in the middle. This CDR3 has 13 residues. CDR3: CASSQQSGYEQYF. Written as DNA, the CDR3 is TGTGCCAGCAGCCAACAAAGCGGATACGAGCAGTACTTC.

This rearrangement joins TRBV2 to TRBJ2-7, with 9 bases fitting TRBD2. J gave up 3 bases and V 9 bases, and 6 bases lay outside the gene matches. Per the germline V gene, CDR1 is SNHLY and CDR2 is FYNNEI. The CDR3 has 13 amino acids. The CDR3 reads CARGGSGSYEQYF. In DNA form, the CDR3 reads TGTGCCAGGGGAGGTAGCGGGAGCTACGAGCAGTACTTC.